The 17 T cell receptor beta chains given below trace back to one sample, sequenced in a study of blood T cell repertoires in COVID-19. Measured with immunoSEQ multiplex PCR; TCRdb has only the in-frame clones, and not every one. The sample lists roughly 350,000 clones; almost 90% were seen once. The sample was peripheral blood. Receptors originate from a woman in her sixties or seventies with COVID-19, enrolled during active disease.

The gene calls are TRBV14 and TRBJ1-2, with TRBD1 matching over 7 bases. This CDR3 spans 16 amino acids. Germline CDR1 reads SGHDN; CDR2 reads FVKESK. J lost 2 bases, V lost 2 bases, and 8 bases had no gene match. The CDR3 protein is CASSQSRDSWNYGYTF. The CDR3 nucleotides are TGTGCCAGCAGCCAATCCCGGGACAGCTGGAACTATGGCTACACCTTC.

This rearrangement joins TRBV7-2 to TRBJ1-2; D might be TRBD1 (5 bases). The CDR3 is 13 amino acids. Germline V gene lookup returns CDR1 SGHTA and CDR2 FQGNSA. V lost 1 base and J 7 bases, leaving 10 bases between the germline ends. In DNA, the CDR3 is TGTGCCAGCAGCTTAGGATACCAGGGTGGCTACACCTTC. The encoded protein is CASSLGYQGGYTF.

The V call is TRBV5-1, the J call TRBJ2-3; 10 nucleotides agree with TRBD2. Germline-derived CDR1 and CDR2 are SGHRS and YFSETQ. With V trimmed by 6 bases and J by 1 base, 5 bases remained unmatched. The CDR3 runs 15 residues. The chain's CDR3 is CASIRGLAGTDTQYF. The CDR3 bases are TGCGCCAGCATCCGAGGACTAGCGGGCACAGATACGCAGTATTTT.

The chain carries TRBV2 and TRBJ1-6; D may be TRBD1 (6 bases). Germline V gives CDR1 SNHLY, CDR2 FYNNEI. V shed 6 bases and J shed 6 bases, with 12 bases lying between them. CDR3 length: 14 amino acids. The CDR3 loop reads CASRTGQVNSPLHF. As DNA, the CDR3 is TGTGCCAGCAGAACGGGACAAGTTAATTCACCCCTCCACTTT.

This clone was recorded only once. The chain employs TRBV10-3 and TRBJ1-1, with no clear D. The CDR3 covers 15 residues. CDR1 is ENHRY, CDR2 SYGVKD, per germline. V dropped 0 bases and J dropped 8 bases, with 16 bases sitting between them. The CDR3 bases are TGTGCCATCAGTGAGTCTGCATGGGGAGGGCCCGAAGCTTTCTTT. It yields the protein CAISESAWGGPEAFF.

The chain employs TRBV28 and TRBJ1-6; 7 bases are shared with TRBD1. This CDR3 contains 13 residues. Germline lookup yields CDR1 MDHEN and CDR2 SYDVKM. The V gene end was trimmed by 8 bases and the J gene end by 10 bases; junction bases not matched to a gene: 8. This chain's CDR3 is CASLDRVWSPLHF. CDR3 bases: TGTGCCAGCCTCGACAGGGTCTGGTCACCCCTCCACTTT.

The J gene is TRBJ1-2, the V gene TRBV4-3, with 12 positions matching TRBD1. This CDR3 spans 15 amino acids. Per germline, CDR1 LGHNA and CDR2 YSLEER. With V trimmed by 0 bases and J by 8 bases, 4 bases remained unmatched. The CDR3 sequence: CASSQERDRGLGYTF. CDR3 bases: TGCGCCAGCAGCCAAGAACGGGACAGGGGGCTAGGCTACACCTTC.

The chain is built from TRBV10-1 and TRBJ1-4, with unresolved D. CDR3 length: 14 amino acids. V lost 4 bases to trimming and J lost 4 bases, with 10 bases between them. In germline, CDR1 is WNHNN, CDR2 SYGVQD (reference sequence). CDR3 nucleotide sequence: TGCGCCAGCAGTGCCTCGGGAAGTAATGAAAAACTGTTTTTT. Translated: CASSASGSNEKLFF.

The J gene is TRBJ2-2, the V gene TRBV7-9, with D unclear. V lost 4 bases, J lost 8 bases, and 5 bases lay in between. This CDR3 is 11 amino acids long. CDR1 and CDR2 from the germline V gene are SEHNR and FQNEAQ (reference sequence). The CDR3 DNA sequence: TGTGCCAGCAGCTCCTTTGGGGAGCTGTTTTTT. Protein: CASSSFGELFF.

V is TRBV3-1 (or the pseudogene TRBV3-2) and J is TRBJ2-2; no firm D call. The V and J ends lost 0 bases and 6 bases respectively, with 8 bases between them. Germline V CDR1 and CDR2: LGHDT, YNNKEL (reference sequence). This CDR3 contains 14 residues. CDR3 nucleotides: TGTGCCAGCAGCCAAGATATCGTAGCCGGGGAGCTGTTTTTT. Residues: CASSQDIVAGELFF.

The chain recombines TRBV7-2 with TRBJ2-5, with 8 bases aligning to TRBD2. J lost 5 bases, V lost 2 bases, and 7 bases had no gene match. The CDR3 contains 15 residues. CDR1 SGHTA and CDR2 FQGNSA come from the germline V gene. CDR3 nucleotides: TGTGCCAGCAGCTTACGTGAAGCGGGGGTTGAGACCCAGTACTTC. Protein product: CASSLREAGVETQYF.

The rearrangement joins TRBV6-5 to TRBJ2-3; 8 bases align to TRBD1. V lost 5 bases, J lost 4 bases, and 5 bases stayed unmatched. The CDR3 is 14 amino acids. Germline V gene lookup returns CDR1 MNHEY and CDR2 SVGAGI. This chain's CDR3 is CASSHGQGADTQYF. The CDR3 DNA is TGTGCCAGCAGTCACGGACAGGGCGCAGATACGCAGTATTTT.

V gene TRBV2 combines with J gene TRBJ1-1, with 8 bases lining up with TRBD1. CDR3 length: 12 residues. V lost 10 bases and J lost 6; bases outside the gene matches: 7. CDR1 and CDR2 from the germline V gene are SNHLY and FYNNEI. The CDR3 spells CATGQEGPEAFF. The CDR3 nucleotides read TGTGCCACGGGACAGGAGGGGCCTGAAGCTTTCTTT.

The V and J genes are TRBV28 and TRBJ2-7; 12 bases match TRBD1. Trimming removed 8 bases from V and 4 bases from J; junction bases left unmatched: 9. CDR3 length equals 15 residues. Germline loops: CDR1 MDHEN, CDR2 SYDVKM. CDR3 sequence: CASSRPGQGAYEQYF. The DNA for the CDR3 is TGTGCCAGCTCAAGGCCGGGACAGGGGGCTTACGAGCAGTACTTC.

V and J are TRBV6-6 and TRBJ2-1, with D tentatively TRBD2 (6 bases). The CDR3 extends over 12 amino acids. The germline V and J ends were trimmed by 4 bases and 8 bases, with 9 bases remaining between them. Germline CDR1 MNHNY, CDR2 SVGAGI (reference sequence). The CDR3 loop is CASSSTRDEQFF. The CDR3 nucleotides read TGTGCCAGCAGTTCGACTAGAGATGAGCAGTTCTTC.

Ten or more counts support this clone. CDR3 sequence (DNA): TGTGCCAGCAGCTTAGGACTAGAGGGATATAATTCACCCCTCCACTTT. Translating gives CASSLGLEGYNSPLHF. The V gene is TRBV11-2, the J gene TRBJ1-6; D unresolved. V lost 1 base, J lost 4 bases, and 11 bases lay in between. CDR3 length equals 16 residues. From germline, CDR1 is SGHAT and CDR2 FQNNGV.

The chain uses TRBV7-9 and TRBJ1-2; 10 nucleotides agree with TRBD1. CDR1 is SEHNR and CDR2 is FQNEAQ in the germline V gene (reference sequence). V gave up 0 bases and J gave up 5 bases; unmatched junction bases: 3. CDR3 length: 15 amino acids. This CDR3 reads CASSLAGTGAYGYTF. Written as DNA, the CDR3 is TGTGCCAGCAGCTTAGCTGGGACAGGGGCTTATGGCTACACCTTC.